This TCR beta chain was recovered during a study of blood T cell repertoires in COVID-19. In the study overall: Specimens from acute and convalescent COVID-19 originated in the United States, Italy and Spain.

TCRdb's table, derived via immunoSEQ multiplex PCR, lists solely in-frame clones and lacks some. The sample has some 110,000 clones; about 93% are singletons. In germline, CDR1 is SGHKS, CDR2 YYEKEE (reference sequence). The CDR3 runs 15 residues. V lost 4 bases, J lost 3 bases, and 9 bases stayed unmatched. The sequenced material came from peripheral blood. This chain links TRBV5-5 with TRBJ2-7; 8 bases fit TRBD1. The receptor's source is a man aged 45 to 65 with COVID-19, enrolled during active disease. The CDR3 DNA reads TGTGCCAGCAGCCAATCACCGGGACAGGTCTACGAGCAGTACTTC. It is translated as CASSQSPGQVYEQYF.